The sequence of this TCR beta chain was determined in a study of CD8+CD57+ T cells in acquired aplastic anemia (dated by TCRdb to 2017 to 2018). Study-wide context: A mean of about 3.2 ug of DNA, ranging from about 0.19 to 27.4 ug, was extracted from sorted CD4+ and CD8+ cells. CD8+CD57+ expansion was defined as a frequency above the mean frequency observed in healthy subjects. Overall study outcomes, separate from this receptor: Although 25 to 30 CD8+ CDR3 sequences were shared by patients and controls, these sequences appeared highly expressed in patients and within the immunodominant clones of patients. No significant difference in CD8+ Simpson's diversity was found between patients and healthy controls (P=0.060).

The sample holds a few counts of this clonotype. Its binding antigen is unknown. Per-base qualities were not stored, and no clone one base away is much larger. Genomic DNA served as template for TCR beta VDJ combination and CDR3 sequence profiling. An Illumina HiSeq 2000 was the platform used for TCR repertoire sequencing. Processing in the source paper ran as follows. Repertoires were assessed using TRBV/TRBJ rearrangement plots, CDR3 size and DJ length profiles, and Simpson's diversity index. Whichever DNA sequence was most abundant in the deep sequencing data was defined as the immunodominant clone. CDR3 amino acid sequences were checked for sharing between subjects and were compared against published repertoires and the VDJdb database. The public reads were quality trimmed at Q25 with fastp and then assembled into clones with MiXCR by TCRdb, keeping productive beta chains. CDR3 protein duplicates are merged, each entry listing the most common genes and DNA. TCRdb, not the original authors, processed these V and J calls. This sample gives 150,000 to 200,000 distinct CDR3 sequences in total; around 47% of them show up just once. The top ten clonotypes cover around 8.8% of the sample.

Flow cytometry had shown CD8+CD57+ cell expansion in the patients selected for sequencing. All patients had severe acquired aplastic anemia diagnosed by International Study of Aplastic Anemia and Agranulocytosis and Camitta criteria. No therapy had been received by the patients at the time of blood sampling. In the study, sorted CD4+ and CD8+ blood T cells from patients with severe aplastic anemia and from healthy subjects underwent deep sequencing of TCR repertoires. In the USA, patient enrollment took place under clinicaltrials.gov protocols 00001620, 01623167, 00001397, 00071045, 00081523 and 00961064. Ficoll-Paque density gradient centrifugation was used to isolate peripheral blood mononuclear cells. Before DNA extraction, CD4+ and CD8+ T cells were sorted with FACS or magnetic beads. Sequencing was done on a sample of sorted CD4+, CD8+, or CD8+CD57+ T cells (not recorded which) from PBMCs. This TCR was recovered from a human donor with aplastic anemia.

The DNA sequence reads TGTGCCAGCAGTGAATTTCCGGCAGCTTACGAGCAGTACTTC. It is translated as CASSEFPAAYEQYF. The V and J segments used are TRBV25-1 and TRBJ2-7, with the D segment identity uncertain. Including the terminal cysteine and phenylalanine, the CDR3 comprises 14 residues. Of all the DNA, just the CDR3 is kept, 42 bases in frame from base 1. The CDR1 and CDR2 encoded by the germline V gene are MGHDK and SYGVNS. V is clipped by 1 base and J by 4 bases, and the sequence between their germline boundaries is 11 bases long.